This T cell receptor (beta chain) appears in the sequencing data of a study of blood T cell repertoires in COVID-19. Study overall: Researchers got acute and convalescent COVID-19 samples from the United States, Italy and Spain. Nucleic acid was either cDNA or gDNA, and it came from T cells, B-cell-depleted T cells, or PBMCs.

Sequencing used immunoSEQ multiplex PCR; TCRdb keeps in-frame clones, though not all of them. The sample includes some 270,000 clones, 89% of them seen just once. The TCR originated in a woman aged 35 to 49 who had recovered from COVID-19. The material sequenced was PBMCs or T cells enriched from blood (not recorded which).

The CDR3 DNA reads as TGTGCCAGCAGCCGGATCGGGACAGAGATCAATCAGCCCCAGCATTTT. Amino acids: CASSRIGTEINQPQHF. V is TRBV7-9 and J is TRBJ1-5; 7 nucleotides line up with TRBD1. V shed 5 bases, J shed 3 bases, and the junction held 10 bases outside the gene matches. This CDR3 comprises 16 residues. Germline CDR1 reads SEHNR; CDR2 reads FQNEAQ (reference sequence).